This TCR beta chain was documented in a study of T cell responses to AZD1222 COVID-19 vaccine. Study observations and caveats: It should be noted that donors were predominantly white British and more often female, and clonal diversity was possibly underestimated. Spike-specific TCR repertoires showed rising breadth and depth after two AZD1222 doses. Researchers report vaccine-associated CD4 TCRs spanning spike, with dominance at 160-218 and 743-854.

Worth noting for this clone: Its target is unknown.

CDR3 length: 11 amino acids. Trimming took off 4 bases at V and 2 bases at J, with 3 bases between the two ends. Germline V gene data show CDR1 as LGHDT and CDR2 as YNNKEL (reference sequence). Second-dose groups at about 4 or about 12 weeks were pooled. TCRdb keeps only in-frame clones here, not all; method: immunoSEQ multiplex PCR. The sample includes about 130,000 clones, 92% of them seen just once. The sequences come from peripheral blood, collected 28 days after the second AZD1222 dose. The receptor was derived from an adult who received the AZD1222 COVID-19 vaccine. The chain carries TRBV3-1 (or the pseudogene TRBV3-2) and TRBJ2-7; D gene ambiguous. CDR3 sequence: CASSRTYEQYF. CDR3 sequence (DNA): TGTGCCAGCAGCCGGACCTACGAGCAGTACTTC.